This is a list of T cell receptor beta chains from one sample in a study of shared T cell receptors in the human thymus. TCRdb's copy holds only in-frame clones and misses some; the assay was immunoSEQ multiplex PCR. The data show approximately 730,000 clones, with around 85% seen just once and 0.008% to 0.011% held by the top ten. In addition, the sample was reused for a study of human thymus T cells.

Input material: thymocytes. The receptors shown here come from a girl in the first two years of life with a congenital heart defect. CDR3s include the opening cysteine and the closing phenylalanine or tryptophan. Fields, in order: D gene, clone size, J gene, V gene, CDR3 DNA, CDR3 protein. The D gene is left open where the match is weak. The listing skips clone size in some rows; elsewhere it reads once, few, many or a size class.

D gene: TRBD1
clone size: NA
J gene: TRBJ2-7
V gene: TRBV19
CDR3 DNA: TGTGCCAGTAGTATAGACAGGGGGCACGAGCAGTACTTC
CDR3 protein: CASSIDRGHEQYF

D gene: TRBD2
clone size: once
J gene: TRBJ2-1
V gene: TRBV5-1
CDR3 DNA: TGCGCCAGCACCTTAGCGGGGGGGCATTACAATGAGCAGTTCTTC
CDR3 protein: CASTLAGGHYNEQFF

D gene: TRBD1
clone size: NA
J gene: TRBJ2-1
V gene: TRBV13
CDR3 DNA: TGTGCCAGCAGCTTAGGGGGACAGGGTTTCGATGAGCAGTTCTTC
CDR3 protein: CASSLGGQGFDEQFF

D gene: TRBD1
clone size: NA
J gene: TRBJ1-1
V gene: TRBV27
CDR3 DNA: TGTGCCAGCAGTCCGAGACAGGGGGCTATTGGGAACACTGAAGCTTTCTTT
CDR3 protein: CASSPRQGAIGNTEAFF

D gene: NA
clone size: NA
J gene: TRBJ1-2
V gene: TRBV6-1
CDR3 DNA: TGTGCCAGCAGTGGATTTATTGACAGGCCCGTCAACTATGGCTACACCTTC
CDR3 protein: CASSGFIDRPVNYGYTF

D gene: TRBD1
clone size: NA
J gene: TRBJ1-2
V gene: TRBV7-8
CDR3 DNA: TGTGCCAGCAGCCCGGGGACAGGGGACGGGGATGGAGCCTATGGCTACACCTTC
CDR3 protein: CASSPGTGDGDGAYGYTF

D gene: NA
clone size: NA
J gene: TRBJ2-1
V gene: TRBV7-2
CDR3 DNA: TGTGCCAGCACTCGGGGGCAGTTCTTC
CDR3 protein: CASTRGQFF

D gene: TRBD1
clone size: NA
J gene: TRBJ1-2
V gene: TRBV13
CDR3 DNA: TGTGCCAGCAGTCGACGGGACAGGGGAACAAGGGCGGATGGCTACACCTTC
CDR3 protein: CASSRRDRGTRADGYTF

D gene: TRBD1
clone size: NA
J gene: TRBJ1-2
V gene: TRBV5-1
CDR3 DNA: TGCGCCAGCAGCTCAACCACAGGGGATCCGGGGGATGGCTACACCTTC
CDR3 protein: CASSSTTGDPGDGYTF

D gene: NA
clone size: few
J gene: TRBJ1-1
V gene: TRBV19
CDR3 DNA: TGTGCCAGTAGTATAGCCTCAGGACGGACAATGAACACTGAAGCTTTCTTT
CDR3 protein: CASSIASGRTMNTEAFF

D gene: NA
clone size: NA
J gene: TRBJ1-2
V gene: TRBV2
CDR3 DNA: TGTGCCGGCAGCCAGGGTGGAAATGGCTACACCTTC
CDR3 protein: CAGSQGGNGYTF

D gene: NA
clone size: NA
J gene: TRBJ2-3
V gene: TRBV6-6
CDR3 DNA: TGTGCCAGCTCGGACGCGGGCCCTACGGCAGATACGCAGTATTTT
CDR3 protein: CASSDAGPTADTQYF

D gene: TRBD2
clone size: NA
J gene: TRBJ2-3
V gene: TRBV2
CDR3 DNA: TGTGCCAGCAGTACGGGGGGGTGGTCTGATACGCAGTATTTT
CDR3 protein: CASSTGGWSDTQYF